This passage covers 19 T cell receptor beta chains from one sample sequenced in a study of CD8 T cells in Susac syndrome. An amount of RNA that ranged from 0.5 to 1 ug was reverse transcribed with random hexamers. One entry per CDR3 protein results from TCRdb running MiXCR on the immunoSEQ multiplex PCR reads. The sample shows 160,000 or so distinct CDR3 sequences, 85% to 95% of them seen only once. The sequenced sample was CD4+ T cells from PBMCs. Receptor source: a human donor with Susac syndrome.

In this sample, this clonotype turned up a few times. The V gene is TRBV14, the J gene TRBJ1-1; the D is unclear. This CDR3 is built from 13 residues. With 0 bases removed from V and 1 base from J, the gap between germline ends came to 3 bases. The germline CDR1 and CDR2 sequences are SGHDN and FVKESK. The DNA for the CDR3 is TGTGCCAGCAGCCAAGATACGAACACTGAAGCTTTCTTT. Translated, it gives CASSQDTNTEAFF.

The rearrangement joins TRBV20-1 to TRBJ2-3, with 12 nucleotides matching TRBD2. J was trimmed by 3 bases and V by 6 bases; bases with no gene match: 7. The CDR3 spans 15 residues. Germline V CDR1 and CDR2: DFQATT, SNEGSKA (reference sequence). Written as DNA, the CDR3 is TGCAGTGCCCAACCGGGGACTAGCGGGACAGATACGCAGTATTTT. Translating gives CSAQPGTSGTDTQYF.

The chain has TRBV6-6 and TRBJ2-5, with D perhaps matching TRBD2 (6 bases). The CDR3 spans 13 residues. Trimming took off 6 bases at V and 4 bases at J, with 12 bases between the two ends. Germline values: CDR1 MNHNY, CDR2 SVGAGI (reference sequence). The CDR3 DNA follows: TGTGCCAGCAGCGACGTGGGGGGAGAGACCCAGTACTTC. Translation gives CASSDVGGETQYF.

V and J are TRBV29-1 and TRBJ2-2; D remains ambiguous. This CDR3 has 13 amino acids. Germline V gives CDR1 SQVTM, CDR2 ANQGSEA. V lost 7 bases, J lost 5 bases, and 14 bases lay in between. The CDR3 loop reads CSASHRRTGELFF. CDR3 bases: TGCAGCGCCTCCCACCGGAGAACCGGGGAGCTGTTTTTT.

CDR3 amino acids: CATRQGTEITPLHF. In nucleotides, the CDR3 is TGCGCCACCCGGCAGGGGACAGAGATAACACCCCTCCACTTT. V and J are TRBV5-1 and TRBJ1-6, with 7 bases identical to TRBD1. V shed 9 bases, J shed 11 bases, and the junction held 14 bases outside the gene matches. This CDR3 is built from 14 residues. The germline V gene has CDR1 SGHRS and CDR2 YFSETQ.

This chain uses TRBV5-4 with TRBJ2-5, with D possibly matching TRBD1 (9 bases). V lost 3 bases, J lost 5 bases, and 20 bases lay in between. The CDR3 has 16 amino acids. Per germline, CDR1 SGHNT and CDR2 YYREEE (reference sequence). CDR3 coding DNA: TGTGCCAGCAGCTCGGGGGGGGGACAGGGTTCGGAGACCCAGTACTTC. Protein sequence: CASSSGGGQGSETQYF. The variable domain in full, with the rest retrieved from reference TRBV5-4 and TRBJ2-5, is ETGVTQSPTHLIKTRGQQVTLRCSSQSGHNTVSWYQQALGQGPQFIFQYYREEENGRGNFPPRFSGLQFPNYSSELNVNALELDDSALYLCASSSGGGQGSETQYFGPGTRLLVL.

This clonotype was seen just once. This chain connects TRBV4-3 to TRBJ1-4; TRBD1 matches 8 bases. Losses at the gene ends were 0 bases for V and 8 bases for J; bases not matched to a gene: 8. The germline V gene has CDR1 LGHNA and CDR2 YSLEER. The CDR3 runs 16 residues. The CDR3 DNA reads TGCGCCAGCAGCCAAGAAGGTGGGACAGGCAACGAAAAACTGTTTTTT. Amino acid sequence: CASSQEGGTGNEKLFF.

The CDR3 sequence is CASSSYTGAQGQFF. The CDR3 region has the DNA TGTGCCAGCAGCTCCTACACCGGGGCCCAGGGGCAGTTCTTC. The V gene is TRBV7-2, the J gene TRBJ2-1; D tentatively fits TRBD1 or TRBD2 (5 bases each). Trimming removed 4 bases at V and 12 bases at J, with 19 bases between. CDR3 size: 14 residues. Germline V gene lookup returns CDR1 SGHTA and CDR2 FQGNSA.

V is TRBV10-2 and J is TRBJ2-5; D not certain. V lost 3 bases to trimming and J lost 5 bases, with 7 bases between them. Looked up from germline, CDR1 is WSHSY and CDR2 is SAAADI. CDR3 length: 12 residues. The CDR3 sequence: CASSESTETQYF. In nucleotides, the CDR3 is TGCGCCAGCAGTGAATCTACGGAGACCCAGTACTTC.

V and J are TRBV18 and TRBJ1-1, with D unclear. From germline, CDR1 is KGHSH and CDR2 LQKENI. CDR3 length: 14 amino acids. V shed 0 bases and J shed 1 base, with 6 bases lying between them. As DNA, the CDR3 is TGTGCCAGCTCACCACCTTCAGAGAACACTGAAGCTTTCTTT. Translating it yields CASSPPSENTEAFF.

The gene calls are TRBV6-1 and TRBJ1-2; weak D call: TRBD1 (6 bases). The germline V and J ends were trimmed by 6 bases and 3 bases, with 17 bases remaining between them. The CDR3 consists of 15 residues. Germline CDR1 and CDR2: MNHNS and SASEGT. CDR3 DNA sequence: TGTGCCAGCAGCCCCTCGTTGGGGGCGGACTATGGCTACACCTTC. Translation gives CASSPSLGADYGYTF.

This clonotype was detected only a few times. The chain carries TRBV12-3 or TRBV12-4 and TRBJ2-5; D not certain. V was pared by 5 bases and J by 0 bases, with 1 base between. CDR3 length: 11 amino acids. The CDR3 DNA is TGTGCCAGCAGTCACCAAGAGACCCAGTACTTC. Translated, it gives CASSHQETQYF.

The chain couples TRBV5-1 to TRBJ2-6, with 9 positions matching TRBD1. Germline V lookup: CDR1 SGHRS, CDR2 YFSETQ. CDR3 length equals 18 residues. The junction had 6 bases not matched to a gene; V was cut back by 1 base and J by 1 base. The CDR3 coding sequence is TGCGCCAGCAGCTTGCCTCGGACAGGGGCGTCTGGGGCCAACGTCCTGACTTTC. Protein sequence: CASSLPRTGASGANVLTF.

This chain joins TRBV2 and TRBJ2-1; 10 bases agree with TRBD2. J lost 14 bases, V lost 3 bases, and 7 bases had no gene match. The CDR3 runs to 13 residues. Germline loops: CDR1 SNHLY, CDR2 FYNNEI. Here the CDR3 DNA reads TGTGCCAGCAGTGACTCAGCGGGGGGGCAGGAGTTCTTC. This encodes CASSDSAGGQEFF.

The V and J genes are TRBV20-1 and TRBJ2-7, with D maybe TRBD2 (5 bases). This CDR3 region has 15 residues. V was shortened by 1 base and J by 4 bases, with 17 bases between the two germline ends. The germline CDR1 and CDR2 sequences are DFQATT and SNEGSKA (reference sequence). The CDR3 region is CSARGARGETYEQYF. CDR3 sequence (DNA): TGCAGTGCTAGAGGCGCTCGGGGTGAAACTTACGAGCAGTACTTC.

This rearrangement joins TRBV2 to TRBJ1-2, with 12 bases matching TRBD1. V was clipped by 7 bases and J by 7 bases; unmatched bases: 4. The CDR3 totals 13 residues. The germline V gene encodes CDR1 SNHLY and CDR2 FYNNEI. The CDR3 loop reads CASIEGQGAGYTF. The CDR3, as DNA: TGTGCCAGCATAGAGGGACAGGGGGCTGGCTACACCTTC.

This chain links TRBV9 with TRBJ1-6; D is ambiguous. Deletions cut 4 bases from V and 6 bases from J, with 14 bases between. The CDR3 sequence is 15 residues long. Germline values: CDR1 SGDLS, CDR2 YYNGEE. CDR3 DNA: TGTGCCAGCAGCCCCACCGGCCGGGGTAATTCACCCCTCCACTTT. It specifies CASSPTGRGNSPLHF.

V gene TRBV4-2 combines with J gene TRBJ1-2; the match to TRBD1 covers 7 bases. CDR3 size: 16 residues. V was pared by 0 bases and J by 4 bases, with 8 bases of the junction left unmatched. The germline gives CDR1 LGHNA, CDR2 YNFKEQ. The CDR3 DNA reads TGTGCCAGCAGCCAAGATTTGGGACAGCCCCTCTATGGCTACACCTTC. It encodes CASSQDLGQPLYGYTF.

CDR3 in DNA: TGCAGTGCTAGAGATAGGGTCAGGGGGGGCAACAATCAGCCCCAGCATTTT. This encodes CSARDRVRGGNNQPQHF. This chain connects TRBV20-1 to TRBJ1-5, with 7 bases fitting TRBD1. Germline loops: CDR1 DFQATT, CDR2 SNEGSKA (reference sequence). The CDR3 spans 17 residues. V was pared by 0 bases and J by 3 bases, with 11 bases of the junction left unmatched.